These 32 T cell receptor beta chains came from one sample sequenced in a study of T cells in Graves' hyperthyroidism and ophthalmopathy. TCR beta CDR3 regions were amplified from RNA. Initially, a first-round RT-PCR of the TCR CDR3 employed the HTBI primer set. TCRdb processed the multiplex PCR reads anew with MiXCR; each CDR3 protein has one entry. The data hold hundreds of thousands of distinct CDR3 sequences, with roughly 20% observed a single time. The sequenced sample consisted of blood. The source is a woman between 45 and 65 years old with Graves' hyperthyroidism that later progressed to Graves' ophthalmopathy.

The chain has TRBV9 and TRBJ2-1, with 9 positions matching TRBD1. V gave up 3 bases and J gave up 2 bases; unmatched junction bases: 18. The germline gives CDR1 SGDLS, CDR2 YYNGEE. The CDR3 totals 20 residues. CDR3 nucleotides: TGTGCCAGCAGCGGAATCTCCTGGGACAGGGAGGAAATAACCTACAATGAGCAGTTCTTC. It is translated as CASSGISWDREEITYNEQFF. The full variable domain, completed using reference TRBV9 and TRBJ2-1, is DSGVTQTPKHLITATGQRVTLRCSPRSGDLSVYWYQQSLDQGLQFLIQYYNGEERAKGNILERFSAQQFPDLHSELNLSSLELGDSALYFCASSGISWDREEITYNEQFFGPGTRLTVL.

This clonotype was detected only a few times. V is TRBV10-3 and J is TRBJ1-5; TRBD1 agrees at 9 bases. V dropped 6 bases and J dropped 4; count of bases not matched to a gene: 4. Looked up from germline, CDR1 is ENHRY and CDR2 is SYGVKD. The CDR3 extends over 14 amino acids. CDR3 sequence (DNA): TGTGCCATCAGGGGGACAGGGACGAATCAGCCCCAGCATTTT. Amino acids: CAIRGTGTNQPQHF.

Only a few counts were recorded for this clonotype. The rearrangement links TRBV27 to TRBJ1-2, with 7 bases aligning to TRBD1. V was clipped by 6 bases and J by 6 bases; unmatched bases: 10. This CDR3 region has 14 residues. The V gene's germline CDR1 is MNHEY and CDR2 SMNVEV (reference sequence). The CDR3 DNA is TGTGCCAGCAGCACCGATGACAGGGATCATGGCTACACCTTC. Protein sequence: CASSTDDRDHGYTF.

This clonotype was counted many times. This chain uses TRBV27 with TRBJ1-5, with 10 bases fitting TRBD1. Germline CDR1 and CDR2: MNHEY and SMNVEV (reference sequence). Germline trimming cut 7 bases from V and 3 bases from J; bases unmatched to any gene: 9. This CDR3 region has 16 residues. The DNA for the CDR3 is TGTGCCAGCAAGGTAATGGGACAGGGGAACAATCAGCCCCAGCATTTT. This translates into CASKVMGQGNNQPQHF.

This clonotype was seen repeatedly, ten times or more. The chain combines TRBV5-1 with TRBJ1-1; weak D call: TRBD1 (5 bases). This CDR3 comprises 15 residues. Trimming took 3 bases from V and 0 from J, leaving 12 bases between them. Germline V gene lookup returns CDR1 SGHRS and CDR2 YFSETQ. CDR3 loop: CASSSKTDMNTEAFF. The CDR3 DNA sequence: TGCGCCAGCAGCTCTAAGACAGACATGAACACTGAAGCTTTCTTT.

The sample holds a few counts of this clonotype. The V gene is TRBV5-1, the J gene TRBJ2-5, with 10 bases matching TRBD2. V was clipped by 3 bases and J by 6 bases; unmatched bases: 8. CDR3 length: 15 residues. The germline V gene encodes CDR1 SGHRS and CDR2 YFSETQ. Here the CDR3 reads CASSSQRGGGKTQYF. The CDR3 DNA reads TGCGCCAGCAGCTCCCAGCGGGGGGGAGGCAAGACCCAGTACTTC.

CDR3 DNA: TGTGCCAGCAGTTTAAAGCTCTATGGCTACACCTTC. Its translation is CASSLKLYGYTF. The J gene is TRBJ1-2, the V gene TRBV12-3 or TRBV12-4; no definite D call. Trimming removed 2 bases at V and 4 bases at J, with 5 bases between. CDR3 length: 12 residues.

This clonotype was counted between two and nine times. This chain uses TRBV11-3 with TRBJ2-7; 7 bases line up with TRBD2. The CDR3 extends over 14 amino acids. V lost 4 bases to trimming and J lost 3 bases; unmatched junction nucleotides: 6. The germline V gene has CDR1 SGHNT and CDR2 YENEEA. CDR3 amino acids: CASSSREADYEQYF. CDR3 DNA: TGTGCCAGCAGCTCCCGGGAGGCCGACTACGAGCAGTACTTC. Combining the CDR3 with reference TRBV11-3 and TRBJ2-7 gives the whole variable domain EAGVVQSPRYKIIEKKQPVAFWCNPISGHNTLYWYLQNLGQGPELLIRYENEEAVDDSQLPKDRFSAERLKGVDSTLKIQPAELGDSAVYLCASSSREADYEQYFGPGTRLTVT.

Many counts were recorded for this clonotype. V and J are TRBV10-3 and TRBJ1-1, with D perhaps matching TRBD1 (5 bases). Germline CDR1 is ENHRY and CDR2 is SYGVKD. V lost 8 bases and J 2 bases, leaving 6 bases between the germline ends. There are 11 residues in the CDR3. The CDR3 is CAIGGNTEAFF. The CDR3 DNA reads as TGTGCCATCGGGGGAAACACTGAAGCTTTCTTT.

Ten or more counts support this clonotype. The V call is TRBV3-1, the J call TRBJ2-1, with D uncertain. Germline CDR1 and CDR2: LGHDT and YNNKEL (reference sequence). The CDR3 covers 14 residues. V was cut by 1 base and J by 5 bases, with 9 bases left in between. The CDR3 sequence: CASSQVALNNEQFF. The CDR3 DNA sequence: TGTGCCAGCAGCCAAGTGGCACTCAACAATGAGCAGTTCTTC.

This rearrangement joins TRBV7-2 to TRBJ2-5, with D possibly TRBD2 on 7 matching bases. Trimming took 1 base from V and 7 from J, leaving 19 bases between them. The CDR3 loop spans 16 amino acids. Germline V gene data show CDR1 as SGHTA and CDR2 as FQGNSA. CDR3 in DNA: TGTGCCAGCAGCTTAGAAGGAGGGGGGGTCTCGGTGACCCAGTACTTC. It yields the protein CASSLEGGGVSVTQYF.

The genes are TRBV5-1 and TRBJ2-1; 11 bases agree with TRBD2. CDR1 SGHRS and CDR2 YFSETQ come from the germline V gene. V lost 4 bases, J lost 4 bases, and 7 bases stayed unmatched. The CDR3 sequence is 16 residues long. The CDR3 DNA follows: TGCGCCAGCAGCCTAATAGCGGGGGGGCCTTACAATGAGCAGTTCTTC. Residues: CASSLIAGGPYNEQFF. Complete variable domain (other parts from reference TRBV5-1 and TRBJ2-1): KAGVTQTPRYLIKTRGQQVTLSCSPISGHRSVSWYQQTPGQGLQFLFEYFSETQRNKGNFPGRFSGRQFSNSRSEMNVSTLELGDSALYLCASSLIAGGPYNEQFFGPGTRLTVL.

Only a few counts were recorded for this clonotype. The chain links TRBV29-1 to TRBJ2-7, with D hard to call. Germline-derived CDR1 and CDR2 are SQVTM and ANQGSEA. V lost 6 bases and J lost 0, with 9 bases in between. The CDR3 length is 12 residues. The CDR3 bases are TGCAGCGTCGCCGTGAGCTCCTACGAGCAGTACTTC. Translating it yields CSVAVSSYEQYF.

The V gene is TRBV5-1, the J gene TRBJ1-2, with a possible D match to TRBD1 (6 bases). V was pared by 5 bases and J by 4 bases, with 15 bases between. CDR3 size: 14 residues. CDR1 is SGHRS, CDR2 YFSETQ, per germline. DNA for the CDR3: TGCGCCAGCAGACCTACCCAAGGGGGCTATGGCTACACCTTC. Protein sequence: CASRPTQGGYGYTF.

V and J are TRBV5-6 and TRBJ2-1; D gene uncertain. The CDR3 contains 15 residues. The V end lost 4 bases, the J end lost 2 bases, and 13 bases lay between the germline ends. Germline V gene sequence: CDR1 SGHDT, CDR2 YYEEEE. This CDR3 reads CASSPDSFAYNEQFF. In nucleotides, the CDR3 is TGTGCCAGCAGCCCGGATAGCTTTGCCTACAATGAGCAGTTCTTC.

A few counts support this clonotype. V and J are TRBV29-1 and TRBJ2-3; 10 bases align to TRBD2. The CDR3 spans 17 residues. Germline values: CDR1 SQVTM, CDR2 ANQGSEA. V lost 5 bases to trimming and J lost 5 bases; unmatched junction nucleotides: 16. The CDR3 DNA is TGCAGCGTTTCGGGCGGCGGGTCTAGCGGGGGTGGAGATACGCAGTATTTT. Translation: CSVSGGGSSGGGDTQYF.

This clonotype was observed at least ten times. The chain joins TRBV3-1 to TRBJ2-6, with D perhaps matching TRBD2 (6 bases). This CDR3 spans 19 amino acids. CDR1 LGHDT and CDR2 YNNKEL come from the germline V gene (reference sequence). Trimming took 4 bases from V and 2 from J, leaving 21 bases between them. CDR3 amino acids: CASSLQPPTGLTGANVLTF. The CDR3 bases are TGTGCCAGCAGCCTCCAACCGCCGACGGGACTCACTGGGGCCAACGTCCTGACTTTC.

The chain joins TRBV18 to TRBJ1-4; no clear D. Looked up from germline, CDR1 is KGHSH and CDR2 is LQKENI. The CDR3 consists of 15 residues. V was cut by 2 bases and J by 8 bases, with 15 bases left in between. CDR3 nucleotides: TGTGCCAGCTCACCAAGGGAAGGGCATGGGGAAAAACTGTTTTTT. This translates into CASSPREGHGEKLFF.

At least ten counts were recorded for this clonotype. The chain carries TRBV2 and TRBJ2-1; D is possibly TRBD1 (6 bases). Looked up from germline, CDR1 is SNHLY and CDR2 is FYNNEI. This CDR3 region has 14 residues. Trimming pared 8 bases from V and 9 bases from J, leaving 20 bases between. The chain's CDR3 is CASRQEALLAEQFF. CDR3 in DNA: TGTGCCAGCCGACAGGAGGCCCTTTTGGCTGAGCAGTTCTTC.

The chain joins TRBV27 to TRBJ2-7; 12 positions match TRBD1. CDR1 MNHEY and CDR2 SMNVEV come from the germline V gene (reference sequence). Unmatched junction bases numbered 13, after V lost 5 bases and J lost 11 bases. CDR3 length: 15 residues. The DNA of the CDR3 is TGTGCCAGCAGTCCGCACTCGGGACAGGGGGCGAAGAAGTACTTC. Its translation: CASSPHSGQGAKKYF.

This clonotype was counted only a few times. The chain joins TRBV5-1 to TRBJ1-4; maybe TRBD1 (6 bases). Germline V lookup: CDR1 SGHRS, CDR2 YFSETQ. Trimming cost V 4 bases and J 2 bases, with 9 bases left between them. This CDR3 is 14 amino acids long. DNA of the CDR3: TGCGCCAGCAGCATACAGGGTACTAATGAAAAACTGTTTTTT. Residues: CASSIQGTNEKLFF.

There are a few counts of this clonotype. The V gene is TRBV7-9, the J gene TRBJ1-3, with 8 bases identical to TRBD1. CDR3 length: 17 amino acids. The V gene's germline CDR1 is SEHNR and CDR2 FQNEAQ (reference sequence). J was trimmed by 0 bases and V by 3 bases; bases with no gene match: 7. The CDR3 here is CASSLDPTGGSGNTIYF. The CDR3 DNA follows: TGTGCCAGCAGCTTGGACCCCACAGGGGGCTCTGGAAACACCATATATTTT.

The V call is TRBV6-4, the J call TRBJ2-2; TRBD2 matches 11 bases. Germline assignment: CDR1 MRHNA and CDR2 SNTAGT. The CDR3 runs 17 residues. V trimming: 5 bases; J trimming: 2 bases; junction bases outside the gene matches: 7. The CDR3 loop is CASSPLAGGINTGELFF. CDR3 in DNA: TGTGCCAGCAGTCCCCTAGCGGGGGGCATCAACACCGGGGAGCTGTTTTTT.

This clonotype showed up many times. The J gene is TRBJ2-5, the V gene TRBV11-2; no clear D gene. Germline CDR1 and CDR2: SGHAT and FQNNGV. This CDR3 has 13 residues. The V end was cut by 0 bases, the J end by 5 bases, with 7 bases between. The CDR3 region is CASSLEGTETQYF. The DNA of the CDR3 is TGTGCCAGCAGCTTAGAGGGAACGGAGACCCAGTACTTC.

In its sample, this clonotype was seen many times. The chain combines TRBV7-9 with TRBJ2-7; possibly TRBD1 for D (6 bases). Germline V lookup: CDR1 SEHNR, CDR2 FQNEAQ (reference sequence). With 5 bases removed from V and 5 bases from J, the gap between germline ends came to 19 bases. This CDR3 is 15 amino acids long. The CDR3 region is CASSRTGTPIDEQYF. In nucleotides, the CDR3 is TGTGCCAGCAGCCGAACAGGGACCCCAATCGACGAGCAGTACTTC. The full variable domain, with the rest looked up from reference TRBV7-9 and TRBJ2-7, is DTGVSQNPRHKITKRGQNVTFRCDPISEHNRLYWYRQTLGQGPEFLTYFQNEAQLEKSRLLSDRFSAERPKGSFSTLEIQRTEQGDSAMYLCASSRTGTPIDEQYFGPGTRLTVT.

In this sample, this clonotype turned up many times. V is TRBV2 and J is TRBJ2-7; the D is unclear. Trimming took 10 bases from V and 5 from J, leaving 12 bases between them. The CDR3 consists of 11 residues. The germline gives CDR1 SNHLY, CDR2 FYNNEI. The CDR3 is CATSLVNEQYF. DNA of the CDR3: TGTGCCACCTCCCTAGTGAACGAGCAGTACTTC.

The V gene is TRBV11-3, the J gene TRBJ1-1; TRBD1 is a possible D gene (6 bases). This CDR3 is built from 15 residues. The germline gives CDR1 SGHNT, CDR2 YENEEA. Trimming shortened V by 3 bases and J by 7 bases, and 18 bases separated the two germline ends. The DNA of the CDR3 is TGTGCCAGCAGCTTGGGGGCTCGAGTGGAGGGTGAAGCTTTCTTT. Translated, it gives CASSLGARVEGEAFF. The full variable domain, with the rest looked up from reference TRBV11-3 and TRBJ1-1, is EAGVVQSPRYKIIEKKQPVAFWCNPISGHNTLYWYLQNLGQGPELLIRYENEEAVDDSQLPKDRFSAERLKGVDSTLKIQPAELGDSAVYLCASSLGARVEGEAFFGQGTRLTVV.

CDR3 sequence reads: CASSLEAGGPSTEAFF. The CDR3 DNA follows: TGTGCCAGCAGTTTAGAGGCTGGGGGGCCTAGCACTGAAGCTTTCTTT. V and J are TRBV12-3 or TRBV12-4 and TRBJ1-1; tentatively, D is TRBD1 (6 bases). The length of the CDR3 is 16 residues. Trimming cost V 1 base and J 4 bases, with 16 bases left between them.

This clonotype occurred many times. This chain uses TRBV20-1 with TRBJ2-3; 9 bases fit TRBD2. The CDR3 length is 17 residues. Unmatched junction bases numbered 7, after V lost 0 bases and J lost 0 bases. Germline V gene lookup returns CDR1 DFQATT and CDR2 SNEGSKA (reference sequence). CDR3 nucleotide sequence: TGCAGTGCTAGAGATTGGAGCGGGGGGTACAGCACAGATACGCAGTATTTT. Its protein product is CSARDWSGGYSTDTQYF.

DNA of the CDR3: TGTGCCAGCAGCTCTGGGCCGAAGGGCTCCTACGAGCAGTACTTC. Residues: CASSSGPKGSYEQYF. The chain carries TRBV7-6 and TRBJ2-7, with D unclear. CDR1 and CDR2 from the germline V gene are SGHVS and FNYEAQ. This CDR3 has 15 amino acids. Trimming pared 4 bases from V and 0 bases from J, leaving 13 bases between.

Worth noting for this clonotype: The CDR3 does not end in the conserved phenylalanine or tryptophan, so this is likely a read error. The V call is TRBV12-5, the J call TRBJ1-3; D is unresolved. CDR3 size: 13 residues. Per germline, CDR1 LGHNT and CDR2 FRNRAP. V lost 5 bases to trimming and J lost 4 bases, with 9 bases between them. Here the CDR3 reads CASGIVGGNTIYS. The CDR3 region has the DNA TGTGCTAGTGGTATAGTGGGGGGAAACACCATATATTCT.

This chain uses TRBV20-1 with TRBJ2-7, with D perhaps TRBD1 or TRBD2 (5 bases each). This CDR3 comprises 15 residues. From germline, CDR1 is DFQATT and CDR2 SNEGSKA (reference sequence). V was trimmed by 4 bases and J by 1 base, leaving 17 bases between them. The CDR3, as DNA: TGCAGTGCTAAACAAACTGGGACCGCTTCCTACGAGCAGTACTTC. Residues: CSAKQTGTASYEQYF.